This TCR beta chain was recovered during a study of blood T cell repertoires in COVID-19. Across the study: The United States, Italy and Spain provided the acute and convalescent COVID-19 samples.

V lost 5 bases to trimming and J lost 4 bases; unmatched junction nucleotides: 4. CDR1 and CDR2 (germline): SNHLY, FYNNEI. The CDR3 loop spans 14 amino acids. Study members were between roughly 18 and 100 years old and lived in 24 US regions. Participant-reported clinical history was the basis for cohort assignment. Generated by immunoSEQ multiplex PCR, the TCRdb table keeps only in-frame clones and is missing some. The sample has around 340,000 clones; 88% are singletons. Sequencing was performed on PBMCs or T cells enriched from blood (not recorded which). This receptor was taken from a woman between 25 and 40 years old who had been exposed to COVID-19. The chain recombines TRBV2 with TRBJ2-3; 9 positions agree with TRBD2. The CDR3 is CASSSGTSSDTQYF. The CDR3 coding sequence is TGTGCCAGCAGTTCCGGGACTAGCTCAGATACGCAGTATTTT.